The text below deals with one T cell receptor beta chain. Its antigen is undetermined. TCR beta cDNA was made from roughly 450 ng total RNA with a constant-region primer. ARM-PCR, slightly modified, supplied the TCR beta libraries through three nested multiplex PCR rounds. The two initial PCR rounds, nine to eleven cycles each, used TRBV1-TRBV30 forward and C-beta reverse primers. TCRdb re-analysed the multiplex PCR reads in MiXCR, keeping a single row per CDR3 protein. The sample contains around 88,000 distinct CDR3 sequences, approximately 72% of which appear only once. These data originate in a study of tumor-infiltrating lymphocytes in primary liver carcinoma. As for the study in general: The neoplasms were of stage T1-T3 N0M0, with dimensions of 4.2 to 10 cm across. Each sample had roughly 3.65 to 7.5 million productive TCRbeta reads regardless of tissue type.

From 20-30 mg of unsorted bulk tissue, DNA and RNA were co-extracted together. Every patient had chronic HBV infection and was treatment-naive. Study observations and caveats: Tumor-adjacent and tumor-blood pairs shared a smaller degree of overlap than tumor region pairs.

This CDR3 contains 13 residues. V lost 5 bases and J 4 bases, leaving 13 bases between the germline ends. Germline CDR1 reads SQVTM; CDR2 reads ANQGSEA. The J gene is TRBJ2-3, the V gene TRBV29-1, with D possibly matching TRBD2 (7 bases). The sample was tumor-adjacent normal liver tissue. The receptor's source is a middle-aged man with primary liver carcinoma and hepatitis B virus infection. The CDR3 DNA sequence: TGCAGCGTTTATGGCGGGGGCTCAGATACGCAGTATTTT. This gives the protein CSVYGGGSDTQYF.